This is a list of T cell receptor beta chains from one sample in a study of technical replicates of blood from a few donors. Sequenced by immunoSEQ multiplex PCR; TCRdb stores in-frame clones only, minus some. The sample has 72,000 or so clones, roughly 90% seen once. The material sequenced was T cells isolated from PBMCs. These receptors were taken from a human donor in good health. The CDR3 runs from the conserved cysteine through the conserved F or W. D genes are given only for firm matches. The size entry is marked missing in some rows and otherwise reads once, few, many or a size class.

abundance: -
j_gene: TRBJ2-3
v_gene: TRBV2
d_gene: TRBD2
CDR3nt: TGTGCCAGCAGGGAAATGCTAGCGGGACCCACAGATACGCAGTATTTT
CDR3aa: CASREMLAGPTDTQYF

abundance: -
j_gene: TRBJ2-5
v_gene: TRBV5-1
d_gene: TRBD2
CDR3nt: TGCGCCAGCAGCTTCAACGGGTTAGCGGGAGGGCAAGAGACCCAGTACTTC
CDR3aa: CASSFNGLAGGQETQYF

abundance: -
j_gene: TRBJ2-5
v_gene: TRBV11-3
d_gene: TRBD2
CDR3nt: TGTGCCAGCAGCTTAGAAGGCGGGAGCGGGGAGACCCAGTACTTC
CDR3aa: CASSLEGGSGETQYF

abundance: -
j_gene: TRBJ2-1
v_gene: TRBV7-9
d_gene: TRBD1
CDR3nt: TGTGCCAGCAGTTACGACAGGGTGGACAATGAGCAGTTCTTC
CDR3aa: CASSYDRVDNEQFF

abundance: once
j_gene: TRBJ1-1
v_gene: TRBV2
d_gene: -
CDR3nt: TGTGCCAGCAGTGATTTGACAGAAGAAGCTTTCTTT
CDR3aa: CASSDLTEEAFF

abundance: -
j_gene: TRBJ1-4
v_gene: TRBV27
d_gene: TRBD1
CDR3nt: TGTGCCAGCAGGGCGGGGCTACAGGGGGATGAAAAACTGTTTTTT
CDR3aa: CASRAGLQGDEKLFF

abundance: -
j_gene: TRBJ1-4
v_gene: TRBV28
d_gene: -
CDR3nt: TGTGCCAGCAGTCTGGGACCGGGAGGAACTAATGAAAAACTGTTTTTT
CDR3aa: CASSLGPGGTNEKLFF

abundance: -
j_gene: TRBJ2-3
v_gene: TRBV18
d_gene: -
CDR3nt: TGTGCCAGCTCACCACCTGTTAGCGGCCCTAGCACAGATACGCAGTATTTT
CDR3aa: CASSPPVSGPSTDTQYF

abundance: -
j_gene: TRBJ1-4
v_gene: TRBV10-1
d_gene: -
CDR3nt: TGCGCCAGCAGTGAGGGGTGGCCGGGGACTTCAACTAATGAAAAACTGTTTTTT
CDR3aa: CASSEGWPGTSTNEKLFF

abundance: -
j_gene: TRBJ2-3
v_gene: TRBV23-1
d_gene: -
CDR3nt: TGCGCCAGCAGTCAGGGCCGACATCGGGATACGCAGTATTTT
CDR3aa: CASSQGRHRDTQYF

abundance: -
j_gene: TRBJ2-7
v_gene: TRBV4-3
d_gene: -
CDR3nt: TGCGCCAGCAGCCAAGGTAAAGGGGGCTACGAGCAGTACTTC
CDR3aa: CASSQGKGGYEQYF

abundance: -
j_gene: TRBJ1-2
v_gene: TRBV18
d_gene: -
CDR3nt: TGTGCCAGCTCACCAGACAGATTCCCCTATGGCTACACCTTC
CDR3aa: CASSPDRFPYGYTF

abundance: -
j_gene: TRBJ2-7
v_gene: TRBV6-5
d_gene: TRBD1
CDR3nt: TGTGCCAGCTCTAGGGACAGAGCCTACGAGCAGTACTTC
CDR3aa: CASSRDRAYEQYF

abundance: once
j_gene: TRBJ2-7
v_gene: TRBV9
d_gene: TRBD2
CDR3nt: TGTGCCAGCAGCGTAGGGGGGGACTACTACTACTACGAGCAGTACTTC
CDR3aa: CASSVGGDYYYYEQYF

abundance: -
j_gene: TRBJ2-7
v_gene: TRBV9
d_gene: TRBD2
CDR3nt: TGTGCCAGCAGCTTCGGACTAGCGGGAGCGGTCGAGCAGTACTTC
CDR3aa: CASSFGLAGAVEQYF

abundance: -
j_gene: TRBJ2-2
v_gene: TRBV4-2
d_gene: -
CDR3nt: TGTGCCAGCAGCCAAATAGTCGGGGAGCTGTTTTTT
CDR3aa: CASSQIVGELFF

abundance: -
j_gene: TRBJ2-5
v_gene: TRBV28
d_gene: TRBD1
CDR3nt: TGTGCCAGCAGTTCGGGACAGGTACGAGAGACCCAGTACTTC
CDR3aa: CASSSGQVRETQYF

abundance: -
j_gene: TRBJ1-1
v_gene: TRBV7-2
d_gene: -
CDR3nt: TGTGCCAGCAGCTTAGCAAGGGGGGGAACTGAAGCTTTCTTT
CDR3aa: CASSLARGGTEAFF

abundance: -
j_gene: TRBJ2-7
v_gene: TRBV10-3
d_gene: TRBD2
CDR3nt: TGTGCCATCAGTGCCGGGACTAGCGGGGGTATCTCATTTAAAGAGTACTTC
CDR3aa: CAISAGTSGGISFKEYF

abundance: -
j_gene: TRBJ2-1
v_gene: TRBV18
d_gene: -
CDR3nt: TGTGCCAGCTCACCCACCGGTCTAGTCGAAGAGCAGTTCTTC
CDR3aa: CASSPTGLVEEQFF

abundance: -
j_gene: TRBJ1-1
v_gene: TRBV21-1
d_gene: -
CDR3nt: TGTGCCAGCAGCCCTTTCCCGGGGTCCGGTCTGGGCACTGAAGCTTTCTTT
CDR3aa: CASSPFPGSGLGTEAFF

abundance: -
j_gene: TRBJ1-5
v_gene: TRBV6-1
d_gene: -
CDR3nt: TGTGCCAGCAGTGTGGACACCCCCTGGGGTTATAGCAATCAGCCCCAGCATTTT
CDR3aa: CASSVDTPWGYSNQPQHF

abundance: -
j_gene: TRBJ2-2
v_gene: TRBV7-2
d_gene: TRBD2
CDR3nt: TGTGCCAGCACAGTGGGGAGGGCCCTTAACACCGGGGAGCTGTTTTTT
CDR3aa: CASTVGRALNTGELFF

abundance: -
j_gene: TRBJ2-3
v_gene: TRBV7-3
d_gene: TRBD2
CDR3nt: TGTGCCAGCAGCTTTGGTTTGGCTAGCGGGAGTGAAGATACGCAGTATTTT
CDR3aa: CASSFGLASGSEDTQYF